The rows below give T cell receptor beta chains drawn from one sample of a study of T cell repertoires in cytomegalovirus infection. From the reads, TCRdb called clonotypes with MiXCR, one entry per CDR3 protein. The sample includes about half a million distinct CDR3 sequences, roughly a third of them seen just once. No antigens are known for them. The sequences come from cultured PBMCs, collected from culture after CMV antigen stimulation. The receptors come from a human donor in good health (CMV status not recorded). Some clones in this sample may be carry-over from other donors' samples. The CDR3 runs from the conserved cysteine through the conserved F or W. Each record gives: CDR3 length, V gene, clone size, J gene, D gene, CDR3 protein, CDR3 DNA. A D gene is named only where the DNA matches it firmly. Size is stated for part of the rows, as once, few or many counts, or as a class when the clone is expanded.

cdr3_length: 15; v_call: TRBV5-8; clone_size: -; j_call: TRBJ2-1; d_call: TRBD2; cdr3_aa: CASRKGLAGYNEQFF; cdr3_nt: TGTGCCAGCAGAAAAGGACTAGCGGGTTACAATGAGCAGTTCTTC
cdr3_length: 14; v_call: TRBV2; clone_size: -; j_call: TRBJ2-1; d_call: TRBD1; cdr3_aa: CASSGQGSYNEQFF; cdr3_nt: TGTGCCAGCAGTGGACAGGGATCCTACAATGAGCAGTTCTTC
cdr3_length: 14; v_call: TRBV19; clone_size: few; j_call: TRBJ2-5; d_call: -; cdr3_aa: CATLVTVNLETQYF; cdr3_nt: TGTGCCACTCTCGTAACCGTAAACCTAGAGACCCAGTACTTC
cdr3_length: 14; v_call: TRBV7-2; clone_size: many; j_call: TRBJ1-2; d_call: -; cdr3_aa: CASSRAGMNYGYTF; cdr3_nt: TGTGCCAGCAGCCGAGCAGGCATGAACTATGGCTACACCTTC
cdr3_length: 14; v_call: TRBV7-2; clone_size: many; j_call: TRBJ2-7; d_call: -; cdr3_aa: CASSLADGTYEQYF; cdr3_nt: TGTGCCAGCAGCTTAGCAGACGGGACCTACGAGCAGTACTTC
cdr3_length: 15; v_call: TRBV14; clone_size: few; j_call: TRBJ1-1; d_call: -; cdr3_aa: CASSQGRRANTEAFF; cdr3_nt: TGTGCCAGCAGCCAAGGTCGGCGGGCTAACACTGAAGCTTTCTTT
cdr3_length: 19; v_call: TRBV28; clone_size: -; j_call: TRBJ2-7; d_call: -; cdr3_aa: CASSWDWAANRGYSYEQYF; cdr3_nt: TGTGCCAGCAGTTGGGACTGGGCGGCCAATAGAGGATACTCCTACGAGCAGTACTTC
cdr3_length: 13; v_call: TRBV7-2; clone_size: -; j_call: TRBJ2-3; d_call: TRBD1; cdr3_aa: CTSSLTGPDTQYF; cdr3_nt: TGTACCAGCAGCTTGACAGGGCCAGATACGCAGTATTTT
cdr3_length: 15; v_call: TRBV4-1; clone_size: -; j_call: TRBJ2-4; d_call: TRBD2; cdr3_aa: CASSQGTSSVNIQYF; cdr3_nt: TGCGCCAGCAGCCAAGGGACTAGCTCGGTCAACATTCAGTACTTC
cdr3_length: 13; v_call: TRBV5-6; clone_size: -; j_call: TRBJ2-3; d_call: -; cdr3_aa: CASSPPLLDTQYF; cdr3_nt: TGTGCCAGCAGCCCGCCCCTGCTTGATACGCAGTATTTT
cdr3_length: 12; v_call: TRBV10-3; clone_size: -; j_call: TRBJ2-1; d_call: TRBD2; cdr3_aa: CAITGTNHEQFF; cdr3_nt: TGTGCCATCACCGGGACTAATCATGAGCAGTTCTTC
cdr3_length: 15; v_call: TRBV11-2; clone_size: many; j_call: TRBJ1-1; d_call: -; cdr3_aa: CASSRSSGQGTEAFF; cdr3_nt: TGTGCCAGCAGCCGTTCGTCAGGCCAGGGAACTGAAGCTTTCTTT
cdr3_length: 12; v_call: TRBV7-2; clone_size: many; j_call: TRBJ1-2; d_call: -; cdr3_aa: CASSLVTYGYTF; cdr3_nt: TGTGCCAGCAGCTTAGTCACGTATGGCTACACCTTC
cdr3_length: 15; v_call: TRBV7-6; clone_size: -; j_call: TRBJ2-3; d_call: -; cdr3_aa: CASSLAGGPTDSQYF; cdr3_nt: TGTGCCAGCAGCTTAGCCGGGGGGCCCACAGATTCGCAGTATTTT
cdr3_length: 16; v_call: TRBV7-6; clone_size: -; j_call: TRBJ1-5; d_call: TRBD1; cdr3_aa: CASSRDRGPGNQPQHF; cdr3_nt: TGTGCCAGCAGCCGCGACAGGGGGCCGGGCAATCAGCCCCAGCATTTT
cdr3_length: 15; v_call: TRBV6-8; clone_size: -; j_call: TRBJ2-6; d_call: -; cdr3_aa: CASSPITSGANVLTF; cdr3_nt: TGTGCCAGCAGCCCGATAACCTCTGGGGCCAACGTCCTGACTTTC
cdr3_length: 14; v_call: TRBV27; clone_size: -; j_call: TRBJ2-1; d_call: -; cdr3_aa: CASSFEGWYNEQFF; cdr3_nt: TGTGCCAGCAGTTTCGAGGGGTGGTACAATGAGCAGTTCTTC
cdr3_length: 14; v_call: TRBV4-3; clone_size: few; j_call: TRBJ1-1; d_call: -; cdr3_aa: CASSQDGRNTEAFF; cdr3_nt: TGCGCCAGCAGCCAAGACGGGCGGAACACTGAAGCTTTCTTT
cdr3_length: 15; v_call: TRBV4-2; clone_size: -; j_call: TRBJ1-2; d_call: TRBD1; cdr3_aa: CASSPRQGWEYGYTF; cdr3_nt: TGTGCCAGCAGCCCCAGACAGGGATGGGAGTATGGCTACACCTTC
cdr3_length: 14; v_call: TRBV5-4; clone_size: -; j_call: TRBJ2-5; d_call: -; cdr3_aa: CASSSESRQETQYF; cdr3_nt: TGTGCCAGCAGCTCGGAGTCTAGGCAAGAGACCCAGTACTTC
cdr3_length: 13; v_call: TRBV7-9; clone_size: many; j_call: TRBJ1-1; d_call: -; cdr3_aa: CASSLVVDTEAFF; cdr3_nt: TGTGCCAGCAGCTTAGTCGTGGACACTGAAGCTTTCTTT
cdr3_length: 17; v_call: TRBV6-5; clone_size: -; j_call: TRBJ2-4; d_call: TRBD2; cdr3_aa: CASSDSPLAGAKNIQYF; cdr3_nt: TGTGCCAGCAGTGATTCCCCCCTAGCGGGAGCCAAAAACATTCAGTACTTC
cdr3_length: 15; v_call: TRBV25-1; clone_size: -; j_call: TRBJ1-5; d_call: -; cdr3_aa: CASSLSGTSNQPQHF; cdr3_nt: TGTGCCAGCAGTCTATCCGGGACGAGCAATCAGCCCCAGCATTTT